Following are 22 T cell receptor beta chains from one sample sequenced in a study of T cells in Graves' hyperthyroidism and ophthalmopathy. RNA transcripts served as the template for amplifying TCR beta CDR3 regions. HTBI primers were used for first-round RT-PCR of the TCR CDR3. Using its own MiXCR run on the multiplex PCR reads, TCRdb lists one record per CDR3 protein. The data hold about 770,000 distinct CDR3 sequences, with around 19% observed a single time. The sequencing input was blood. The receptor source for this set is a woman aged 45-59 years with Graves' hyperthyroidism that later progressed to Graves' ophthalmopathy.

This clonotype was recorded many times. CDR3 sequence: CASSEEAGDITGELFF. In DNA, the CDR3 is TGTGCCAGCAGCGAAGAGGCAGGGGACATCACCGGGGAGCTGTTTTTT. The genes are TRBV11-3 and TRBJ2-2, with D possibly matching TRBD1 (6 bases). Germline-derived CDR1 and CDR2 are SGHNT and YENEEA. Trimming stripped 5 bases from V and 4 bases from J, with 17 bases between. This CDR3 comprises 16 residues.

This clonotype was counted a few times. The chain employs TRBV20-1 and TRBJ2-3; D is perhaps TRBD2 (5 bases). Germline V gene lookup returns CDR1 DFQATT and CDR2 SNEGSKA (reference sequence). The CDR3 consists of 16 residues. Trimming shortened V by 0 bases and J by 2 bases, and 15 bases separated the two germline ends. The CDR3 sequence is CSARDSSLASTDTQYF. The CDR3 region has the DNA TGCAGTGCTAGAGATAGCTCGCTAGCCTCCACAGATACGCAGTATTTT.

This chain joins TRBV10-3 and TRBJ1-3; D perhaps matches TRBD1 (5 bases). Trimming pared 9 bases from V and 0 bases from J, leaving 15 bases between. The CDR3 runs to 15 residues. The germline gives CDR1 ENHRY, CDR2 SYGVKD. The CDR3 loop is CAISRDASSGNTIYF. The CDR3 DNA reads as TGTGCCATAAGCCGGGACGCGAGCTCTGGAAACACCATATATTTT.

This clonotype was seen repeatedly, ten times or more. The chain recombines TRBV3-1 with TRBJ2-3; TRBD2 matches 8 bases. This CDR3 has 14 amino acids. With 4 bases clipped from V and 6 bases from J, the junction kept 6 bases outside the gene matches. In germline, CDR1 is LGHDT, CDR2 YNNKEL (reference sequence). CDR3 bases: TGTGCCAGCAGCCTTCACCGGGGGGGGGATACGCAGTATTTT. Its translation is CASSLHRGGDTQYF.

The chain recombines TRBV27 with TRBJ1-1; no firm D call. The germline V gene encodes CDR1 MNHEY and CDR2 SMNVEV (reference sequence). This CDR3 contains 14 residues. V was shortened by 6 bases and J by 4 bases, with 15 bases between the two germline ends. The CDR3 coding sequence is TGTGCCAGCAGCGCGCTAGGCTTGATCACTGAAGCTTTCTTT. The encoded protein is CASSALGLITEAFF.

The chain is built from TRBV4-2 and TRBJ2-1; TRBD2 might be the D (5 bases). Trimming cost V 0 bases and J 3 bases, with 9 bases left between them. CDR3 length: 15 amino acids. Germline CDR1 reads LGHNA; CDR2 reads YNFKEQ. CDR3 DNA sequence: TGTGCCAGCAGCCAAGACCCTAGCTACTACAATGAGCAGTTCTTC. The encoded protein is CASSQDPSYYNEQFF.

This clonotype occurred many times. This chain connects TRBV11-2 to TRBJ1-6; D is perhaps TRBD1 (5 bases). Germline V gives CDR1 SGHAT, CDR2 FQNNGV. The germline V and J ends were trimmed by 4 bases and 9 bases, with 16 bases remaining between them. The CDR3 consists of 15 residues. The CDR3 loop is CASSSRQGSGSPLHF. The CDR3 coding sequence is TGTGCCAGCAGCTCCCGGCAGGGCAGCGGTTCACCCCTCCACTTT.

A few counts support this clonotype. This chain links TRBV4-1 with TRBJ2-1; the D gene could be TRBD1 or TRBD2 (5 bases each). V lost 0 bases, J lost 5 bases, and 8 bases lay in between. The CDR3 covers 14 residues. Germline V CDR1 and CDR2: MGHRA, YSYEKL. The DNA for the CDR3 is TGCGCCAGCAGCCAAGAATTGGGGGACAATGAGCAGTTCTTC. It translates to CASSQELGDNEQFF.

The chain carries TRBV15 and TRBJ2-7; TRBD1 is a possible D gene (5 bases). The germline V and J ends were trimmed by 4 bases and 4 bases, with 14 bases remaining between them. The CDR3 is made up of 14 amino acids. Looked up from germline, CDR1 is LNHNV and CDR2 is YYDKDF (reference sequence). The CDR3 coding sequence is TGTGCCACCAGCACCGGACACGGCACATACGAGCAGTACTTC. Its translation: CATSTGHGTYEQYF.

Points on this clonotype: Given a much more abundant clone one base away, this may be a read error. The chain employs TRBV18 and TRBJ2-4; maybe TRBD2 (5 bases). The CDR3 runs to 11 residues. CDR1 and CDR2 (germline): KGHSH, LQKENI. Trimming stripped 6 bases from V and 8 bases from J, with 8 bases between. The CDR3 sequence is CASSGGHIQYF. CDR3 in DNA: TGTGCCAGCTCCGGAGGACACATTCAGTACTTC. Drawing the rest from reference TRBV18 and TRBJ2-4, the complete variable domain is NAGVMQNPRHLVRRRGQEARLRCSPMKGHSHVYWYRQLPEEGLKFMVYLQKENIIDESGMPKERFSAEFPKEGPSILRIQQVVRGDSAAYFCASSGGHIQYFGAGTRLSVL.

This clonotype showed up just once. A read error may produce the germline difference seen at one junction end. The chain links TRBV5-1 to TRBJ1-4; TRBD1 is a possible D gene (5 bases). Germline CDR1 SGHRS, CDR2 YFSETQ. CDR3 length equals 14 residues. The CDR3 region is CASSFTGTNEKLFF. In nucleotides, the CDR3 is TGCGCCAGCAGCTTTACAGGCACTAACGAAAAACTGTTTTTT.

The chain links TRBV20-1 to TRBJ2-1; unclear D gene. There are 14 residues in the CDR3. V shed 6 bases and J shed 2 bases, with 14 bases lying between them. The germline V gene encodes CDR1 DFQATT and CDR2 SNEGSKA (reference sequence). The CDR3, as DNA: TGCAGTGCCCGAGCGAGTTGGGCCTACAATGAGCAGTTCTTC. It translates to CSARASWAYNEQFF.

J is TRBJ2-2 and V is TRBV6-1; D is ambiguous. From germline, CDR1 is MNHNS and CDR2 SASEGT. Trimming left V 6 bases short and J 6 bases short, with 8 bases between. The length of the CDR3 is 12 residues. The CDR3 DNA follows: TGTGCCAGCAGCCAAACGTCCGGGGAGCTGTTTTTT. This codes for CASSQTSGELFF.

The chain joins TRBV5-6 to TRBJ2-7, with D perhaps matching TRBD1 (6 bases). Germline V gives CDR1 SGHDT, CDR2 YYEEEE. The CDR3 covers 14 residues. Trimming pared 3 bases from V and 3 bases from J, leaving 13 bases between. The CDR3 region is CASSSQGFDYEQYF. DNA for the CDR3: TGTGCCAGCAGCTCACAGGGATTCGACTACGAGCAGTACTTC.

This clonotype was counted ten times or more. The chain carries TRBV7-2 and TRBJ1-2; TRBD1 aligns across 7 bases. V dropped 0 bases and J dropped 6; count of bases not matched to a gene: 10. The V gene's germline CDR1 is SGHTA and CDR2 FQGNSA. This CDR3 has 16 residues. The CDR3 coding sequence is TGTGCCAGCAGCTTAGCCCGGACAGGAATGTTCCATGGCTACACCTTC. This sequence encodes CASSLARTGMFHGYTF. The full variable domain, in which reference TRBV7-2 and TRBJ1-2 provide the parts outside the CDR3, is GAGVSQSPSNKVTEKGKDVELRCDPISGHTALYWYRQSLGQGLEFLIYFQGNSAPDKSGLPSDRFSAERTGGSVSTLTIQRTQQEDSAVYLCASSLARTGMFHGYTFGSGTRLTVV.

This clonotype was picked up a small number of times. The V and J genes are TRBV7-9 and TRBJ1-2, with TRBD1 as a possible D gene (5 bases). The V gene lost 3 bases and the J gene lost 8 bases, with 13 bases spanning the gap. The CDR3 has 13 amino acids. Germline lookup yields CDR1 SEHNR and CDR2 FQNEAQ (reference sequence). This chain's CDR3 is CASSFGAGSGYTF. The CDR3 DNA reads as TGTGCCAGCAGCTTCGGGGCTGGCAGCGGCTACACCTTC.

This clonotype came up many times. The V call is TRBV6-1, the J call TRBJ1-1, with D possibly TRBD1 on 5 matching bases. Trimming left V 6 bases short and J 3 bases short, with 14 bases between. From germline, CDR1 is MNHNS and CDR2 SASEGT. This CDR3 contains 14 residues. CDR3 bases: TGTGCCAGCAGGGACCCCGGAGGGGACACTGAAGCTTTCTTT. Amino acids: CASRDPGGDTEAFF.

In its sample, this clonotype was seen many times. At one of its ends the junction is not consistent with the germline gene, which may arise from a read error. The chain uses TRBV2 and TRBJ1-2, with a tentative D call TRBD1 (5 bases). This CDR3 spans 14 amino acids. The germline V gene has CDR1 SNHLY and CDR2 FYNNEI. The CDR3 loop is CASREGTGNYGYTF. The CDR3 coding sequence is TGTGCCAGCAGGGAAGGGACGGGAAACTATGGCTACACCTTC.

In this sample, this clonotype turned up a few times. The CDR3 is CASSFGDSSVYGYTF. The CDR3 bases are TGTGCCAGCAGCTTCGGGGACAGCTCAGTCTATGGCTACACCTTC. This rearrangement joins TRBV11-2 to TRBJ1-2, with 7 bases aligning to TRBD1. Germline values: CDR1 SGHAT, CDR2 FQNNGV. CDR3 size: 15 residues. After removal of 3 bases from V and 4 bases from J, the junction contained 8 bases not matched to a gene.

This clonotype showed up just once. The chain carries TRBV28 and TRBJ2-5; the match to TRBD1 covers 10 bases. The CDR3 loop spans 15 amino acids. From germline, CDR1 is MDHEN and CDR2 SYDVKM. V lost 6 bases to trimming and J lost 5 bases; unmatched junction nucleotides: 9. DNA of the CDR3: TGTGCCAGCAGCAATAGCCGACAGGGGGCGGAGACCCAGTACTTC. Protein sequence: CASSNSRQGAETQYF.

This clonotype was observed many times. The gene calls are TRBV12-3 or TRBV12-4 and TRBJ1-1; 9 positions agree with TRBD1. V lost 4 bases to trimming and J lost 5 bases; unmatched junction nucleotides: 5. This CDR3 contains 14 residues. The CDR3 nucleotides read TGTGCCAGCAGTTCAGGGACAGGGCGGACTGAAGCTTTCTTT. The encoded protein is CASSSGTGRTEAFF.

This clonotype has a count of ten or more. The V call is TRBV11-2, the J call TRBJ1-1; possible D gene TRBD1, 6 bases. The CDR3 has 14 residues. Germline V lookup: CDR1 SGHAT, CDR2 FQNNGV. The V end lost 5 bases, the J end lost 1 base, and 11 bases lay between the germline ends. Here the CDR3 reads CASSTQTGNTEAFF. For the CDR3, the DNA is TGTGCCAGCAGCACCCAGACAGGGAACACTGAAGCTTTCTTT.